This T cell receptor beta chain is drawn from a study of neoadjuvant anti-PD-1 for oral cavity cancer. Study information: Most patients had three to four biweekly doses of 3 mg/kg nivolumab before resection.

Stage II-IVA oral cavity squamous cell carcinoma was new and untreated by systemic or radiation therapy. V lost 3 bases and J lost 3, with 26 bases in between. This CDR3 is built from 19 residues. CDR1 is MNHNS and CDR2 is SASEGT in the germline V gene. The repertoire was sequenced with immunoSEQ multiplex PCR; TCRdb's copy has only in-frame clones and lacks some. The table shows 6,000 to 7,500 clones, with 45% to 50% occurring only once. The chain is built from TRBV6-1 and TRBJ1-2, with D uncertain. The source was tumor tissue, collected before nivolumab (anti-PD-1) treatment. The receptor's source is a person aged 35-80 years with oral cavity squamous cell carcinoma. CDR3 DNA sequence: TGTGCCAGCAGTGAGGGCGCGGGGTTACCTACTAATTTGCACTATGGCTACACCTTC. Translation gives CASSEGAGLPTNLHYGYTF.